This T cell receptor beta chain was captured in a study of blood T cell repertoires in COVID-19. For the study at large: The United States, Italy and Spain were the sources of the acute and convalescent COVID-19 samples. PBMCs, B-cell-depleted T cells, or T cells provided the cDNA or gDNA that made up the material.

Authors' analysis steps: Using reference gene primer amplification, nucleated cell counts were estimated. The table came from immunoSEQ multiplex PCR; TCRdb's copy has only in-frame clones and leaves some out. V, J and clone size are taken as reported in that table, and D and trimming were inferred from the DNA itself. The sample contains 350,000 or so clones, approximately 86% of which appear only once. Between the trimmed V and J ends, which lost 3 bases and 6 bases, there was a span of 15 bases. The CDR3 is made up of 14 amino acids. CDR1 SGHTA and CDR2 FQGNSA come from the germline V gene. The TCR originated in a woman in her forties with acute COVID-19. The gene calls are TRBV7-2 and TRBJ2-7, with unresolved D. The sequencing sample was made of PBMCs or T cells enriched from blood (not recorded which). In DNA, the CDR3 is TGTGCCAGCAGCTTCGGCGCGCAGACGGGCGAGCAGTACTTC. Translated, it gives CASSFGAQTGEQYF.